Listed below are T cell receptor beta chains from one sample, sequenced in a study of cytomegalovirus exposure and HLA in healthy donors. TCRdb's table, derived via immunoSEQ multiplex PCR, lists solely in-frame clones and lacks some. Its clone listing holds 220,000 or so clones. The sample consisted of PBMCs. The receptors shown here come from a girl aged 2 to 10 in good health and CMV-seropositive. Both conserved end residues are part of each CDR3. D genes are given only for firm matches.

v_call	j_call	d_call	cdr3_nt	cdr3_aa
TRBV7-8	TRBJ1-1	NA	TGTGCCAGCAGCTTAGTTCGGCAGGGAGGTGACACTGAAGCTTTCTTT	CASSLVRQGGDTEAFF
TRBV9	TRBJ2-7	NA	TGTGCCAGCAGCGTAGCGAGTGGCGGCGAGCAGTACTTC	CASSVASGGEQYF
TRBV6-5	TRBJ1-5	NA	TGTGCCAGCAGACCACTATTAGGGGGCAATCAGCCCCAGCATTTT	CASRPLLGGNQPQHF
TRBV7-9	TRBJ2-7	TRBD2	TGTGCCAGCAGCTTAGGACTAGCGGGAGTAGACGGGCAGTACTTC	CASSLGLAGVDGQYF
TRBV9	TRBJ2-7	TRBD1	TGTGCCAGCAGCTCCGGGACAGGGAGCTCCTACGAGCAGTACTTC	CASSSGTGSSYEQYF
TRBV12-5	TRBJ2-5	TRBD1	TGTGCTAGTGGTTCCTCGGACAGGGGTGACAAAGAGACCCAGTACTTC	CASGSSDRGDKETQYF
TRBV6-1	TRBJ1-2	TRBD1	TGTGCCAGCGCACCCCAGGGGGCGTCTTATGGCTACACCTTC	CASAPQGASYGYTF
TRBV29-1	TRBJ2-7	NA	TGCAGCGTGGGGATTTCGGACAGATACGAGCAGTACTTC	CSVGISDRYEQYF
TRBV18	TRBJ2-5	NA	TGTGCCAGCTCACCGGAAAACGGGAAGACCCAGTACTTC	CASSPENGKTQYF
TRBV4-1	TRBJ2-2	TRBD2	TGCGCCAGCAGCCAAGATCCGAGCGGGAGGGCCGGGGAGCTGTTTTTT	CASSQDPSGRAGELFF
TRBV7-7	TRBJ2-5	TRBD2	TGTGCTAGCAGCTCCCGGGGGAGGGGAGAAGAGACCCAGTACTTC	CASSSRGRGEETQYF
TRBV6-5	TRBJ2-7	TRBD2	TGTGCCAGCAGTTATGGCGGGAGTAGTGCCTACGAGCAGTACTTC	CASSYGGSSAYEQYF
TRBV9	TRBJ2-7	TRBD2	TGTGCCAGCAGCGAGGGGACTAGCGGGAGCCATGTCTACGAGCAGTACTTC	CASSEGTSGSHVYEQYF
TRBV6-6	TRBJ2-1	TRBD2	TGTGCCAGCAGTACTAGCGACTTTTCCAATGAGCAGTTCTTC	CASSTSDFSNEQFF
TRBV6-4	TRBJ2-3	TRBD1	TGTGCCAGCAGTACCGGGACAGGCGGCGCAGATACGCAGTATTTT	CASSTGTGGADTQYF
TRBV27	TRBJ1-1	NA	TGTGCCAGCAGTTTACGAGGGAACACTGAAGCTTTCTTT	CASSLRGNTEAFF
TRBV4-2	TRBJ2-1	TRBD1	TGTGCCAGCAGCCAAGGCGGATGGGACAGCACCGAGCAGTTCTTC	CASSQGGWDSTEQFF
TRBV9	TRBJ2-7	NA	TGTGCCAGCAGCGTAGGCCGAAGAACCGAGCAGTACTTC	CASSVGRRTEQYF
TRBV7-9	TRBJ2-7	TRBD2	TGTGCCAGCAGCCGACACCCCTTGGCGGGAGGAAACTACGAGCAGTACTTC	CASSRHPLAGGNYEQYF
TRBV14	TRBJ2-5	NA	TGTGCCAGTAGCTGGGGCAGGGGGGACCAAGAGACCCAGTACTTC	CASSWGRGDQETQYF
TRBV21-1	TRBJ2-3	NA	TGTGCCAGCAGCCCCCTGCCGGGACAGGGGGCAGATACGCAGTATTTT	CASSPLPGQGADTQYF
TRBV18	TRBJ1-1	NA	TGTGCCACTCGATCCCACTCTGAAGCTTTCTTT	CATRSHSEAFF
TRBV29-1	TRBJ1-1	TRBD1	TGCAGCGTTGAATTAACAGGGGGGGCTGAAGCTTTCTTT	CSVELTGGAEAFF
TRBV29-1	TRBJ2-2	NA	TGCAGCGTCCGTGCAGGGTCGAACACCGGGGAGCTGTTTTTT	CSVRAGSNTGELFF
TRBV7-9	TRBJ1-5	TRBD1	TGTGCCAGCAGCCCACCTGATACAGGGGTATTAGGCAATCAGCCCCAGCATTTT	CASSPPDTGVLGNQPQHF
TRBV7-2	TRBJ2-1	NA	TGTGCCAGCAGCTTAGAGAATAGCGGTCATGAGCAGTTCTTC	CASSLENSGHEQFF
TRBV6-6	TRBJ2-7	NA	TGTGCCAGCAGCTACCAGTACGAGCAGTACTTC	CASSYQYEQYF
TRBV19	TRBJ1-5	NA	TGTGCCAGTAGTATAGACGGGTACAATCAGCCCCAGCATTTT	CASSIDGYNQPQHF
TRBV6-6	TRBJ2-7	NA	TGTGCCAGCAGTTCGAGCTCCTACGAGCAGTACTTC	CASSSSSYEQYF
TRBV2	TRBJ2-7	NA	TGTGCCAGCAGTGAAGAGCTTCTTCCTACCTACGAGCAGTACTTC	CASSEELLPTYEQYF
TRBV27	TRBJ2-4	NA	TGTGCCAGCAGTTCCTTGGGGGGTCTCAAAAACATTCAGTACTTC	CASSSLGGLKNIQYF
TRBV5-1	TRBJ2-1	NA	TGCGCCAGCAGCTCGAGGGTCCTGGATGAGCAGTTCTTC	CASSSRVLDEQFF
TRBV7-2	TRBJ2-7	NA	TGTGCCAGCAGCTTACCCGGGAGCTCCTACGAGCAGTACTTC	CASSLPGSSYEQYF
TRBV7-9	TRBJ2-5	NA	TGTGCCAGCAGCCCCCGGCAGGGAGGTCCCCAGTACTTC	CASSPRQGGPQYF
TRBV27	TRBJ2-1	TRBD1	TGTGCCAGTAATCCCGGGACAGTAGGCAATGAGCAGTTCTTC	CASNPGTVGNEQFF
TRBV18	TRBJ1-2	TRBD1	TGTGCCAGCTCACCGGGACAGGGTTTTCATGGCTACACCTTC	CASSPGQGFHGYTF
TRBV4-1	TRBJ2-7	TRBD1	TGCGCCAGCAGCCAAGCGGACAGGAGATCCTACGAGCAGTACTTC	CASSQADRRSYEQYF
TRBV6-1	TRBJ2-3	TRBD2	TGTGCCAGCAGTGAAATCGGCGGGAGCCCAGATACGCAGTATTTT	CASSEIGGSPDTQYF
TRBV5-6	TRBJ2-5	TRBD1	TGTGCCAGCAGCTTTGGGACAGCAGGGGAGACCCAGTACTTC	CASSFGTAGETQYF
TRBV28	TRBJ2-7	TRBD1	TGTGCCAGCAGTTCCCCCAACCCGGGACAGGGCTTCTCCTACGAGCAGTACTTC	CASSSPNPGQGFSYEQYF
TRBV10-2	TRBJ1-1	TRBD1	TGCGCCAGCAGTGAAAAGACAGGGGCCGAGGATACTGAAGCTTTCTTT	CASSEKTGAEDTEAFF
TRBV5-8	TRBJ1-5	NA	TGTGCCAGCAGCTCAAATCCGGGCAGGGTAGGTCAGCCCCAGCATTTT	CASSSNPGRVGQPQHF
TRBV7-2	TRBJ1-1	NA	TGTGCCAGCAAAGAACAATTGAACACTGAAGCTTTCTTT	CASKEQLNTEAFF
TRBV27	TRBJ2-1	NA	TGTGCCAGCAGTTTTTCAGAAGGGGGTAGGAGGCATGAGCAGTTCTTC	CASSFSEGGRRHEQFF
TRBV28	TRBJ2-1	TRBD1	TGTGCCAGCAGTTTGCAGGACAGGTACCATGAGCAGTTCTTC	CASSLQDRYHEQFF
TRBV18	TRBJ1-2	NA	TGTGCCAGCTCACCTTATTCCGATCTGCGGAGGAAGAATGGCTACACCTTC	CASSPYSDLRRKNGYTF
TRBV2	TRBJ1-5	NA	TGTGCCAGCAGTGTAGGGGGAGACCGCCAGCATTTT	CASSVGGDRQHF
TRBV29-1	TRBJ2-5	NA	TGCAGCGTCGAAGGGTATGAGGCAGACCAAGAGACCCAGTACTTC	CSVEGYEADQETQYF
TRBV6-1	TRBJ1-2	NA	TGTGCCAGCATCAAAGAGGCTACTAACTATGGCTACACCTTC	CASIKEATNYGYTF
TRBV10-3	TRBJ1-2	NA	TGTGCCATCAGTGAGAGGGGGTTCGACTATGGCTACACCTTC	CAISERGFDYGYTF
TRBV27	TRBJ2-2	NA	TGTGCCAGCAGTTTACGGACAAACACCGGGGAGCTGTTTTTT	CASSLRTNTGELFF
TRBV15	TRBJ2-1	TRBD2	TGTGCCACCAGCGGATCTAGCGGGAGGGCCGATAATGAGCAGTTCTTC	CATSGSSGRADNEQFF
TRBV2	TRBJ2-1	TRBD2	TGTGCCAGCAGTGTCGGGCCATACGGGACTAGCTTCACTGAGCAGTTCTTC	CASSVGPYGTSFTEQFF
TRBV2	TRBJ2-7	NA	TGTGCCAGCTTGACTGTACTTGCTAGGCGCGAGCAGTACTTC	CASLTVLARREQYF